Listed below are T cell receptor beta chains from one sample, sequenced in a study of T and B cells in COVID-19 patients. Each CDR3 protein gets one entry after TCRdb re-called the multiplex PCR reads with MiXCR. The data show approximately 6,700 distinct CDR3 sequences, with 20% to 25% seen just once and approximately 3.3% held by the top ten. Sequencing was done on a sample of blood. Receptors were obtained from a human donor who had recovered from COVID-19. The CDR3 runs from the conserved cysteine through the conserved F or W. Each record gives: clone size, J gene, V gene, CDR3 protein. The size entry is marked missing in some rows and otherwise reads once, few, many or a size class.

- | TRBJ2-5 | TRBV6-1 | CASSEGQETQYF
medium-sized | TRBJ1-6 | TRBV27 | CASSPTRALNSPLHF
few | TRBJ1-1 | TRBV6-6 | CASSYLQGYTEAFF
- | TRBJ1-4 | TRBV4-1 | CASSQDMGTGGEKLFF
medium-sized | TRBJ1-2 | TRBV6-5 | CASSPILQRYGYTF
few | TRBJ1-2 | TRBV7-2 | CASGNRENGYTF
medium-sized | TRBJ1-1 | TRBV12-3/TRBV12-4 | CASSSSQVPTEAFF
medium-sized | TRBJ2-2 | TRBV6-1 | CASSRQGNTGELFF
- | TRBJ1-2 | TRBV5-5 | CASSPGLSNYGYTF
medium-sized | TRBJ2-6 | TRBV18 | CASSGERVRANVLTF
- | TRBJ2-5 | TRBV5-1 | CASSEEAGVKWVTQYF
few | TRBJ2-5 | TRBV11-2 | CASSLRGQETQYF
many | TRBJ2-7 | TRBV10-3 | CAISELRYEQYF
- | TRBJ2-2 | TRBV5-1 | CASSLANPTGVTGELFF
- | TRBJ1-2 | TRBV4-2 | CASSQDRAGLYGYTF
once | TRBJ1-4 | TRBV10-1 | CASPGRLGTGGFGDEKLFF
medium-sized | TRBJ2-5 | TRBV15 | CATRGGRGVQETQYF
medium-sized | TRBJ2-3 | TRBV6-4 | CASSERGGTDTQYF
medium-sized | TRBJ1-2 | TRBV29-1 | CSVFPLSGNHGYTF
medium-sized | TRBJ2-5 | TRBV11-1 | CASSLGVSGGAPETQYF
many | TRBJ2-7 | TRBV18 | CASSSTSGSYEQYF
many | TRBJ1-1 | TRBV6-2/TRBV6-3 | CASRLGVNTEAFF
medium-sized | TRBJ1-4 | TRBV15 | CATSGGERATNEKLFF
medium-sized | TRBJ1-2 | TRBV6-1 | CATTGTAYYGYTF
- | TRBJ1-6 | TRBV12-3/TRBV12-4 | CASSFYEGARSPLHF
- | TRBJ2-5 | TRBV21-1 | CASSNRTKVLAGETQYF
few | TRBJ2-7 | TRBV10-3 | CAISGSGSTAGAYEQYF
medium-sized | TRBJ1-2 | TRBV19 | CASMEGGLGYGYTF
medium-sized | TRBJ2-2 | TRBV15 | CATSEGSRTGELFF
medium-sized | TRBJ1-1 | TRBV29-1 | CSARVGQQVRGAEAFF
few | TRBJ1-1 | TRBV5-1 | CASTSGGNTEAFF
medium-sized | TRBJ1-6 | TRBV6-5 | CASSYTGMNSPLHF
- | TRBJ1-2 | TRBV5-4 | CASSLEGYGYTF
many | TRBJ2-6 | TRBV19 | CASSIGTAGTAVSGANVLTF
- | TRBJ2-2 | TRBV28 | CASTGQWNTGELFF
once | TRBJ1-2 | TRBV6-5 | CASSWGDTGYTF
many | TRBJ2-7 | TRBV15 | CATSRAQGYEQYF
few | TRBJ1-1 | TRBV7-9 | CASSTWTGEGTEAFF